This T cell receptor beta chain appears in the sequencing data of a study of blood T cell repertoires in COVID-19. Study overall: The United States, Italy and Spain provided the acute and convalescent COVID-19 samples.

Repertoires were generated with immunoSEQ multiplex PCR, while TCRdb's copy carries only in-frame clones and drops some. The sample holds just over 300,000 clones, about nine tenths seen once. Two negative PCRs, clearance, or symptom resolution were required of recovered Cohort 3 donors. Sequenced: PBMCs or T cells enriched from blood (not recorded which). The TCR originated in a young man who had recovered from COVID-19.

The CDR3 bases are TGTGCCAGCAGTCTAGCCACCTCAACTAATGAAAAACTGTTTTTT. Translation gives CASSLATSTNEKLFF. The chain recombines TRBV5-4 with TRBJ1-4; no clear D. This CDR3 is built from 15 residues. V was cut by 5 bases and J by 0 bases, with 11 bases left in between. Germline-derived CDR1 and CDR2 are SGHNT and YYREEE (reference sequence). The variable domain in full, with the rest retrieved from reference TRBV5-4 and TRBJ1-4, is ETGVTQSPTHLIKTRGQQVTLRCSSQSGHNTVSWYQQALGQGPQFIFQYYREEENGRGNFPPRFSGLQFPNYSSELNVNALELDDSALYLCASSLATSTNEKLFFGSGTQLSVL.